Following are 17 T cell receptor beta chains from one sample sequenced in a study of early T cells in non-severe SARS-CoV-2 infection (dated by TCRdb to the early 2020s). Library construction relied on 5' RACE. Instrument on record: NextSeq 500. TCRdb reprocessing: public reads trimmed at Q25 with fastp, clones called with MiXCR, in-frame beta chains kept. Merged by CDR3 protein, the rows form single entries marked with the most common genes and DNA. For this sample the table gives nearly 110,000 distinct CDR3 sequences, of which 11% were detected only once. Roughly 7.5% of the sample is in the top ten clones. Material for sequencing was whole blood. The receptors shown here come from an adult who was a healthcare worker with PCR-confirmed SARS-CoV-2 infection or an uninfected control (not recorded which).

The sample holds many counts of this clonotype. The rearrangement joins TRBV20-1 to TRBJ2-5; 8 bases align to TRBD2. The CDR3 covers 16 residues. Germline values: CDR1 DFQATT, CDR2 SNEGSKA (reference sequence). V was pared by 2 bases and J by 2 bases, with 10 bases of the junction left unmatched. The CDR3 coding sequence is TGCAGTGCTAGAATACTTCCGGGAGGGGGTCAAGAGACCCAGTACTTC. It codes for CSARILPGGGQETQYF.

A few counts support this clonotype. The rearrangement joins TRBV18 to TRBJ2-7; either TRBD1 or TRBD2 may supply D (5 bases each). Per germline, CDR1 KGHSH and CDR2 LQKENI. CDR3 length: 13 residues. V was pared by 3 bases and J by 6 bases, with 12 bases between. The CDR3 spells CASSPIGTVEQYF. DNA of the CDR3: TGTGCCAGCTCACCCATTGGGACGGTCGAGCAGTACTTC.

This clonotype was found many times. The rearrangement joins TRBV12-3 or TRBV12-4 to TRBJ2-1, with 8 bases aligning to TRBD2. The CDR3 runs to 16 residues. The V gene end was trimmed by 5 bases and the J gene end by 5 bases; junction bases not matched to a gene: 11. The CDR3 reads CASSTRRLATHNEQFF. The CDR3, as DNA: TGTGCCAGCAGTACTAGACGACTAGCGACCCACAATGAGCAGTTCTTC.

V gene TRBV20-1 combines with J gene TRBJ2-1; 12 bases match TRBD2. This CDR3 is 11 amino acids long. The germline gives CDR1 DFQATT, CDR2 SNEGSKA (reference sequence). With V trimmed by 7 bases and J by 15 bases, 7 bases remained unmatched. The DNA for the CDR3 is TGCAGTGGACTAGCGGGAGTACAGCGGTTCTTC. Amino acid sequence: CSGLAGVQRFF.

This clonotype showed up just a few times. V gene TRBV5-1 combines with J gene TRBJ1-2, with D unresolved. In germline, CDR1 is SGHRS, CDR2 YFSETQ. The CDR3 runs 15 residues. Trimming cost V 1 base and J 1 base, with 11 bases left between them. The CDR3 DNA sequence: TGCGCCAGCAGCTTGTCCGGGCCTCGTAACTATGGCTACACCTTC. It codes for CASSLSGPRNYGYTF.

This clonotype was counted ten times or more. The chain uses TRBV7-8 and TRBJ2-1; 8 nucleotides match TRBD1. This CDR3 has 16 amino acids. Germline CDR1 reads SGHVS; CDR2 reads FQNEAQ. V dropped 1 base and J dropped 3; count of bases not matched to a gene: 5. The CDR3 sequence is CASSLGRTGIYNEQFF. For the CDR3, the DNA is TGTGCCAGCAGCTTAGGGAGGACAGGGATCTACAATGAGCAGTTCTTC.

J is TRBJ2-1 and V is TRBV20-1; D is undetermined. Germline values: CDR1 DFQATT, CDR2 SNEGSKA (reference sequence). V was shortened by 6 bases and J by 10 bases, with 19 bases between the two germline ends. The CDR3 covers 13 residues. CDR3 amino acids: CSAILPQAVEQFF. In DNA, the CDR3 is TGCAGTGCCATTCTTCCCCAGGCGGTCGAGCAGTTCTTC.

This clonotype was observed at least ten times. J is TRBJ2-3 and V is TRBV11-2; possibly TRBD1 for D (6 bases). CDR1 and CDR2 from the germline V gene are SGHAT and FQNNGV. Trimming stripped 5 bases from V and 2 bases from J, with 20 bases between. The CDR3 sequence is 17 residues long. The CDR3 is CASSPDRTDRPTDTQYF. As DNA, the CDR3 is TGTGCCAGCAGCCCCGACCGGACAGATCGTCCCACAGATACGCAGTATTTT.

This clonotype has a count of ten or more. The rearrangement uses TRBV6-1 and TRBJ1-4; D is possibly TRBD1 (6 bases). Trimming cost V 6 bases and J 2 bases, with 10 bases left between them. The CDR3 runs to 14 residues. Germline V CDR1 and CDR2: MNHNS, SASEGT. Here the CDR3 reads CASSATGTNEKLFF. In DNA form, the CDR3 reads TGTGCCAGCAGCGCTACAGGGACTAATGAAAAACTGTTTTTT.

This clonotype came up a few times. The genes are TRBV28 and TRBJ1-2; TRBD1 aligns across 8 bases. The CDR3 covers 13 residues. V shed 4 bases, J shed 6 bases, and the junction held 4 bases outside the gene matches. The germline V gene has CDR1 MDHEN and CDR2 SYDVKM. The CDR3 sequence: CASSSRQGNGYTF. CDR3 bases: TGTGCCAGCAGTTCACGACAGGGGAATGGCTACACCTTC.

This clonotype was counted many times. This chain joins TRBV20-1 and TRBJ2-7; 9 bases match TRBD1. The CDR3 length is 16 residues. Germline V CDR1 and CDR2: DFQATT, SNEGSKA (reference sequence). V trimming: 1 base; J trimming: 2 bases; junction bases outside the gene matches: 9. The CDR3 here is CSARGRQGTGPYEQYF. CDR3 sequence (DNA): TGCAGTGCTAGAGGCCGTCAGGGGACAGGGCCCTACGAGCAGTACTTC.

This clonotype occurred many times. A clone one base away is much larger, so this may be a read error. The rearrangement joins TRBV12-5 to TRBJ1-5; D remains unclear. CDR3 length: 12 residues. Germline values: CDR1 LGHNT, CDR2 FRNRAP. For the CDR3, the DNA is TGTGCTAGTGTTTTGTCGAGTAAGCCCCAGCATTTT. It is translated as CASVLSSKPQHF.

The sample holds a few counts of this clonotype. V usage is TRBV3-1 and J usage is TRBJ1-1; no clear D. CDR3 size: 15 residues. Trimming stripped 1 base from V and 1 base from J, with 10 bases between. Germline CDR1 is LGHDT and CDR2 is YNNKEL (reference sequence). The CDR3 region is CASSQVFGRNTEAFF. The CDR3 nucleotides are TGTGCCAGCAGCCAAGTATTTGGGAGGAACACTGAAGCTTTCTTT.

In this sample, this clonotype turned up many times. The chain joins TRBV20-1 to TRBJ1-1; the D is unclear. CDR1 is DFQATT, CDR2 SNEGSKA, per germline (reference sequence). V was shortened by 6 bases and J by 10 bases, with 21 bases between the two germline ends. This CDR3 is built from 13 residues. The CDR3 loop is CSARKEARSAAFF. DNA for the CDR3: TGCAGTGCGCGAAAGGAGGCGAGGTCAGCAGCTTTCTTT.

This clonotype was recorded at least ten times. The rearrangement uses TRBV12-3 or TRBV12-4 and TRBJ1-5; D call uncertain. Deletions cut 5 bases from V and 1 base from J, with 9 bases between. The CDR3 consists of 14 residues. The CDR3 sequence is CASSPITSNQPQHF. In nucleotides, the CDR3 is TGTGCCAGCAGTCCGATAACAAGCAATCAGCCCCAGCATTTT.

This clonotype was recorded many times. The CDR3 region is CASSAQGREDEQFF. Written as DNA, the CDR3 is TGTGCCAGCAGTGCACAGGGTCGGGAGGATGAGCAGTTCTTC. The chain is built from TRBV2 and TRBJ2-1; the D gene is possibly TRBD2 (7 bases). Germline values: CDR1 SNHLY, CDR2 FYNNEI. This CDR3 contains 14 residues. V lost 4 bases and J lost 8, with 15 bases in between.

This clonotype was seen a handful of times. The limits of the CDR3 on the DNA are not certain, so only TCRdb's listed CDR3 is given. The chain uses TRBV28 and TRBJ2-5; TRBD1 was called by the table and not checked on the DNA. Germline CDR1 MDHEN, CDR2 SYDVKM. Both ends counted, the CDR3 spans 16 residues. The CDR3 is CASILAGHRDQETQYF.